The T cell receptor (beta chain) described here comes from a study of blood T cells in healthy people across ages. Sample-barcoded 5' priming and a J-beta primer mix drove a second PCR of about 7 to 11 cycles. A tag from a template-switch adaptor with 12 random nucleotides marked each cDNA molecule. TCRdb itself ran the 5' RACE reads through MiXCR, one entry per CDR3 protein. Of around 800,000 distinct CDR3 sequences listed, roughly 25% are singletons. CDR3 length: 16 amino acids. Germline-derived CDR1 and CDR2 are SNHLY and FYNNEI. V lost 3 bases and J lost 2; bases outside the gene matches: 7. These data also formed part of another study, on T cells of mothers and their children. That source reports: Study donors consisted of three healthy Caucasian mothers and their six children. Reverse transcription into cDNA received all extracted RNA, at about 1.5 ug per 15 ul.

V is TRBV2 and J is TRBJ2-5, with 9 positions matching TRBD2. This TCR was sampled from a boy aged 5-17 years in good health. Sequenced sample: blood. CDR3 amino acids: CASSEGLAGPQETQYF. CDR3 nucleotide sequence: TGTGCCAGCAGTGAGGGGCTAGCGGGGCCTCAAGAGACCCAGTACTTC.